The present T cell receptor beta chain was sequenced within a study of read filtering for tumor transcriptome and immune sequencing. About the study: Revised staging placed eight or nine patients in R-ISS I, some 17 in II, more than five in III. IR-seq gave about 3.5 to 11 million TCR reads per sample; RNA-seq gave about 80 to 1273. Study-wide findings and caveats: The CD138-negative fraction was mixed bone marrow immune cells, not pure T cells.

Sampling of bone marrow took place during active disease in every patient. From 400 to 450 ng of RNA, a library with molecular barcoded alpha/delta and beta/gamma adaptors was made. TCRdb reprocessed the reads via MiXCR and lists one record per CDR3 protein. The data show approximately 90,000 distinct CDR3 sequences, with around a fifth seen just once and over 9.5% held by the top ten. Details on this clonotype: Antigen unknown.

Sequenced material: a population of CD138-negative cells sorted from bone marrow. This receptor was identified in a donor aged 40 or older with multiple myeloma.

CDR3 DNA: TGTGCCAGCGTAGCGGGGAACTCCTACAATGAGCAGTTCTTC. Protein: CASVAGNSYNEQFF. This chain joins TRBV9 and TRBJ2-1; TRBD2 agrees at 8 bases. Germline V gives CDR1 SGDLS, CDR2 YYNGEE. With V trimmed by 7 bases and J by 0 bases, 3 bases remained unmatched. The CDR3 contains 14 residues. Full variable domain (outside the CDR3, taken from reference TRBV9 and TRBJ2-1): DSGVTQTPKHLITATGQRVTLRCSPRSGDLSVYWYQQSLDQGLQFLIQYYNGEERAKGNILERFSAQQFPDLHSELNLSSLELGDSALYFCASVAGNSYNEQFFGPGTRLTVL.